The 28 T cell receptor beta chains below all came from one sample that was sequenced in a study of response to subunit inactivated influenza vaccine. One entry per CDR3 protein results from TCRdb running MiXCR on the RT-PCR reads. Of 450,000 to 600,000 distinct CDR3 sequences listed, roughly 8.2% are singletons. The sample here was PBMCs from blood, taken less than 30 months after vaccination. The receptors originated from a man aged 50-75 years who received an inactivated influenza vaccine.

The CDR3, as DNA: TGTGCCAGCAGCCAAACCGGGACAGGGTGGAGTCAAGAGACCCAGTACTTC. Translating gives CASSQTGTGWSQETQYF. V is TRBV3-1 and J is TRBJ2-5, with 9 bases that match TRBD1. The CDR3 covers 17 residues. CDR1 is LGHDT, CDR2 YNNKEL, per germline (reference sequence). The V gene end was trimmed by 2 bases and the J gene end by 2 bases; junction bases not matched to a gene: 9.

This clonotype came up many times. The genes are TRBV29-1 and TRBJ2-5; 7 positions match TRBD2. Germline CDR1 and CDR2: SQVTM and ANQGSEA. There are 13 residues in the CDR3. V lost 7 bases, J lost 2 bases, and 7 bases stayed unmatched. The chain's CDR3 is CSARRGEQETQYF. Here the CDR3 DNA reads TGCAGCGCCCGACGGGGGGAACAAGAGACCCAGTACTTC.

This chain links TRBV28 with TRBJ2-1, with 8 bases matching TRBD2. The CDR3 has 13 residues. Germline V gene sequence: CDR1 MDHEN, CDR2 SYDVKM. Trimming removed 7 bases from V and 10 bases from J; junction bases left unmatched: 9. CDR3 coding DNA: TGTGCCAGCACCAACCGGGGGGGGCTAGAGCAGTTCTTC. Translation: CASTNRGGLEQFF. Drawing the rest from reference TRBV28 and TRBJ2-1, the complete variable domain is DVKVTQSSRYLVKRTGEKVFLECVQDMDHENMFWYRQDPGLGLRLIYFSYDVKMKEKGDIPEGYSVSREKKERFSLILESASTNQTSMYLCASTNRGGLEQFFGPGTRLTVL.

This clonotype was detected a few times. The chain is built from TRBV7-9 and TRBJ1-5; D is undetermined. This CDR3 contains 13 residues. V was cut by 2 bases and J by 6 bases, with 8 bases left in between. Germline assignment: CDR1 SEHNR and CDR2 FQNEAQ (reference sequence). CDR3 protein: CASSLSHSQPQHF. For the CDR3, the DNA is TGTGCCAGCAGCTTAAGCCATTCTCAGCCCCAGCATTTT.

J is TRBJ2-3 and V is TRBV2; a possible D gene is TRBD1 (6 bases). The V gene lost 6 bases and the J gene lost 5 bases, with 18 bases spanning the gap. CDR3 length: 15 amino acids. Germline-derived CDR1 and CDR2 are SNHLY and FYNNEI. CDR3 loop: CASRGDITRGDTQYF. CDR3 nucleotides: TGTGCCAGCAGGGGGGACATTACAAGGGGAGATACGCAGTATTTT.

With respect to this clonotype: This could be a read error, since a much larger clone is one nucleotide away. The chain combines TRBV29-1 with TRBJ2-2; the D gene is possibly TRBD1 (6 bases). Germline loops: CDR1 SQVTM, CDR2 ANQGSEA. This CDR3 comprises 14 residues. The CDR3 spells CSFEQGNGGGELFF. CDR3 bases: TGCAGCTTTGAACAGGGTAACGGAGGCGGGGAGCTGTTTTTT.

This clonotype was seen a handful of times. The chain uses TRBV3-1 and TRBJ1-2, with D possibly matching TRBD1 (5 bases). This CDR3 comprises 15 residues. Germline CDR1 is LGHDT and CDR2 is YNNKEL (reference sequence). V was pared by 0 bases and J by 7 bases, with 15 bases between. CDR3: CASSQDRRGLGGYTF. The DNA of the CDR3 is TGTGCCAGCAGCCAAGATAGAAGGGGCCTGGGTGGCTACACCTTC.

This sequence joins TRBV28 and TRBJ2-1; TRBD2 agrees at 13 bases. V was pared by 6 bases and J by 8 bases, with 25 bases of the junction left unmatched. There are 21 residues in the CDR3. Germline CDR1 is MDHEN and CDR2 is SYDVKM. CDR3 nucleotides: TGTGCCAGCAGCCGAGGGGGACAGCCTCTACTAGCGGGGGGGCCGCCCGATGAGCAGTTCTTC. It encodes CASSRGGQPLLAGGPPDEQFF.

This rearrangement joins TRBV2 to TRBJ2-7, with TRBD1 as a possible D gene (5 bases). The CDR3 consists of 13 residues. In germline, CDR1 is SNHLY, CDR2 FYNNEI. V was trimmed by 6 bases and J by 2 bases, leaving 11 bases between them. The CDR3 is CASRDDRTYEQYF. CDR3 nucleotide sequence: TGTGCCAGCAGGGATGACAGAACCTACGAGCAGTACTTC.

This clonotype was found many times. The rearrangement links TRBV10-3 to TRBJ1-5; a possible D gene is TRBD1 (6 bases). Germline assignment: CDR1 ENHRY and CDR2 SYGVKD. Trimming removed 0 bases from V and 2 bases from J, with 11 bases in between. The CDR3 consists of 16 residues. The CDR3 nucleotides are TGTGCCATCAGTGAGTCGATATACAGGGGCAATCAGCCCCAGCATTTT. This gives the protein CAISESIYRGNQPQHF.

Many counts were recorded for this clonotype. This chain joins TRBV29-1 and TRBJ2-2; D remains ambiguous. This CDR3 spans 10 amino acids. Germline lookup yields CDR1 SQVTM and CDR2 ANQGSEA. The V gene lost 5 bases and the J gene lost 6 bases, with 4 bases spanning the gap. DNA for the CDR3: TGCAGCGTTTGGTCCGGGGAGCTGTTTTTT. It is translated as CSVWSGELFF.

This clonotype has a single count. The gene calls are TRBV7-3 and TRBJ2-1; 7 nucleotides agree with TRBD1. The ends lost 3 bases at V and 6 bases at J; junction bases unmatched: 8. Germline V gene lookup returns CDR1 SGHTA and CDR2 FQGTGA. The CDR3 covers 15 residues. DNA of the CDR3: TGTGCCAGCAGCTTGGACAGGTGGTACCGCAATGAGCAGTTCTTC. This translates into CASSLDRWYRNEQFF. The full variable domain, its missing parts supplied by reference TRBV7-3 and TRBJ2-1, is GAGVSQTPSNKVTEKGKYVELRCDPISGHTALYWYRQSLGQGPEFLIYFQGTGAADDSGLPNDRFFAVRPEGSVSTLKIQRTERGDSAVYLCASSLDRWYRNEQFFGPGTRLTVL.

This clonotype was seen ten or more times. V usage is TRBV20-1 and J usage is TRBJ1-2, with D possibly TRBD1 on 5 matching bases. The germline V gene encodes CDR1 DFQATT and CDR2 SNEGSKA (reference sequence). This CDR3 region has 11 residues. V dropped 3 bases and J dropped 8 bases, with 10 bases sitting between them. The CDR3 region is CSASPGDGYTF. The DNA of the CDR3 is TGCAGTGCTAGTCCCGGGGACGGCTACACCTTC.

The rearrangement joins TRBV7-9 to TRBJ1-3; 7 nucleotides agree with TRBD1. CDR3 length equals 13 residues. The junction had 3 bases not matched to a gene; V was cut back by 0 bases and J by 10 bases. Germline assignment: CDR1 SEHNR and CDR2 FQNEAQ (reference sequence). Here the CDR3 reads CASSLAGDSTIYF. The CDR3 coding sequence is TGTGCCAGCAGCTTAGCGGGGGACAGTACCATATATTTT. Using reference TRBV7-9 and TRBJ1-3 for the parts outside the CDR3, the full variable domain is DTGVSQNPRHKITKRGQNVTFRCDPISEHNRLYWYRQTLGQGPEFLTYFQNEAQLEKSRLLSDRFSAERPKGSFSTLEIQRTEQGDSAMYLCASSLAGDSTIYFGEGSWLTVV.

The genes are TRBV6-5 and TRBJ2-3; 10 bases line up with TRBD2. This CDR3 has 16 amino acids. Germline values: CDR1 MNHEY, CDR2 SVGAGI. With V trimmed by 2 bases and J by 4 bases, 6 bases remained unmatched. The CDR3 reads CASSYGGLARADTQYF. CDR3 DNA sequence: TGTGCCAGCAGTTACGGGGGACTAGCGAGGGCAGATACGCAGTATTTT.

The J gene is TRBJ2-7, the V gene TRBV5-1; possible D gene TRBD1, 6 bases. Trimming removed 3 bases at V and 3 bases at J, with 10 bases between. The CDR3 loop spans 13 amino acids. Per germline, CDR1 SGHRS and CDR2 YFSETQ. The CDR3 loop is CASSSTGHYEQYF. Written as DNA, the CDR3 is TGCGCCAGCAGCTCTACAGGGCACTACGAGCAGTACTTC. Full variable domain (rest looked up from reference TRBV5-1 and TRBJ2-7): KAGVTQTPRYLIKTRGQQVTLSCSPISGHRSVSWYQQTPGQGLQFLFEYFSETQRNKGNFPGRFSGRQFSNSRSEMNVSTLELGDSALYLCASSSTGHYEQYFGPGTRLTVT.

The J gene is TRBJ2-7, the V gene TRBV5-1; 8 nucleotides agree with TRBD1. J was trimmed by 3 bases and V by 3 bases; bases with no gene match: 5. Germline lookup yields CDR1 SGHRS and CDR2 YFSETQ. CDR3 length equals 14 residues. The CDR3 DNA is TGCGCCAGCAGCTCTGGACAGGGCTTCTACGAGCAGTACTTC. Amino acids: CASSSGQGFYEQYF.

CDR3 loop: CASSWDAPGEQYF. CDR3 coding DNA: TGTGCCAGCAGCTGGGACGCCCCGGGGGAGCAGTACTTC. This rearrangement joins TRBV7-2 to TRBJ2-7; D may correspond to TRBD1 or TRBD2 (5 bases each). The CDR3 covers 13 residues. Germline CDR1 is SGHTA and CDR2 is FQGNSA. V lost 4 bases and J 7 bases, leaving 14 bases between the germline ends.

This clonotype was detected only a few times. The J gene is TRBJ2-7, the V gene TRBV4-3; TRBD2 might be the D (5 bases). The ends were cut back, 2 bases at V and 2 bases at J, with 13 bases in the middle. From germline, CDR1 is LGHNA and CDR2 YSLEER. There are 15 residues in the CDR3. The CDR3 protein is CASSQSPQAAYEQYF. CDR3 nucleotide sequence: TGCGCCAGCAGCCAAAGCCCCCAAGCGGCCTACGAGCAGTACTTC.

The chain is built from TRBV7-2 and TRBJ2-7; 14 bases agree with TRBD2. J lost 9 bases, V lost 5 bases, and 12 bases had no gene match. Germline CDR1 and CDR2: SGHTA and FQGNSA. The CDR3 covers 16 residues. This CDR3 reads CASSRNMGLAGDVQYF. In nucleotides, the CDR3 is TGTGCCAGCAGCAGAAACATGGGACTAGCGGGAGACGTGCAGTACTTC.

This clonotype was seen many times. CDR3 protein: CASSLVKGYEQYF. CDR3 nucleotides: TGTGCCAGCAGCTTAGTAAAGGGATACGAGCAGTACTTC. The chain employs TRBV11-2 and TRBJ2-7; D call uncertain. V lost 1 base to trimming and J lost 4 bases, with 8 bases between them. Germline values: CDR1 SGHAT, CDR2 FQNNGV. CDR3 length equals 13 residues.

The chain couples TRBV5-1 to TRBJ2-5; D is possibly TRBD1 or TRBD2 (6 bases each). Trimming removed 5 bases at V and 4 bases at J, with 12 bases between. The CDR3 loop spans 13 amino acids. CDR1 and CDR2 (germline): SGHRS, YFSETQ. CDR3 sequence: CASSWGARETQYF. In DNA, the CDR3 is TGCGCCAGCAGTTGGGGGGCCAGAGAGACCCAGTACTTC.

This clonotype was seen ten or more times. V usage is TRBV9 and J usage is TRBJ2-1; TRBD1 matches 9 bases. There are 15 residues in the CDR3. V dropped 0 bases and J dropped 9; count of bases not matched to a gene: 7. Looked up from germline, CDR1 is SGDLS and CDR2 is YYNGEE. CDR3 sequence reads: CASSVEETGGSEQFF. Here the CDR3 DNA reads TGTGCCAGCAGCGTAGAGGAGACAGGGGGAAGTGAGCAGTTCTTC.

This clonotype was picked up a small number of times. The rearrangement links TRBV7-9 to TRBJ2-2; D is uncertain. CDR1 and CDR2 (germline): SEHNR, FQNEAQ (reference sequence). The germline V and J ends were trimmed by 3 bases and 6 bases, with 11 bases remaining between them. This CDR3 contains 14 residues. The CDR3 sequence: CASSFYGAPGELFF. In DNA, the CDR3 is TGTGCCAGCAGCTTTTATGGAGCCCCCGGGGAGCTGTTTTTT.

This clonotype was found many times. The rearrangement uses TRBV12-3 or TRBV12-4 and TRBJ1-4; 9 positions match TRBD1. The CDR3 loop spans 14 amino acids. V trimming: 6 bases; J trimming: 7 bases; junction bases outside the gene matches: 6. CDR3 sequence: CASRQGQGFEKLFF. DNA of the CDR3: TGTGCCAGCAGACAGGGACAGGGCTTTGAAAAACTGTTTTTT.

This clonotype has a count of ten or more. V gene TRBV9 combines with J gene TRBJ2-1; 11 positions agree with TRBD2. The V gene end was trimmed by 4 bases and the J gene end by 12 bases; junction bases not matched to a gene: 12. Per the germline V gene, CDR1 is SGDLS and CDR2 is YYNGEE. There are 15 residues in the CDR3. CDR3 DNA sequence: TGTGCCAGCAGCTTCGGGACTAGCGGCGGGGCGGGGCAGTTCTTC. Its translation: CASSFGTSGGAGQFF.

This clonotype was recorded many times. The J gene is TRBJ1-4, the V gene TRBV20-1; D remains ambiguous. Trimming left V 3 bases short and J 7 bases short, with 15 bases between. CDR3 length equals 14 residues. Germline lookup yields CDR1 DFQATT and CDR2 SNEGSKA (reference sequence). As DNA, the CDR3 is TGCAGTGCTAGCCCCCGGGAGCCCTCTGAAAAACTGTTTTTT. Translated: CSASPREPSEKLFF.

V gene TRBV4-3 combines with J gene TRBJ2-4; possible D gene TRBD1, 5 bases. Germline lookup yields CDR1 LGHNA and CDR2 YSLEER. CDR3 length: 15 amino acids. V was pared by 0 bases and J by 5 bases, with 11 bases between. The CDR3 nucleotides are TGCGCCAGCAGCCAAGAGCCAGGGCTACAAAACATTCAGTACTTC. It codes for CASSQEPGLQNIQYF.